The next 23 T cell receptor beta chains were all read from a single sample in a study of blood T cell repertoires in COVID-19. Data came from immunoSEQ multiplex PCR; TCRdb stores just in-frame clones and leaves some out. The sample has 140,000 or so clones, approximately 81% seen once. The specimen was peripheral blood. The receptors were gathered from a human donor with acute or convalescent COVID-19. The donor label of this sample is uncertain.

This clone has only one observation. V and J are TRBV28 and TRBJ2-7; D gene ambiguous. CDR1 is MDHEN and CDR2 is SYDVKM in the germline V gene. Trimming left V 6 bases short and J 4 bases short, with 22 bases between. The CDR3 length is 16 residues. The CDR3 nucleotides read TGTGCCAGCAGCGGTCCGTCGCGGCAGCTCAGTTACGAGCAGTACTTC. This translates into CASSGPSRQLSYEQYF.

The sample holds a few counts of this clone. The chain joins TRBV19 to TRBJ2-1, with D hard to call. The CDR3 covers 15 residues. Deletions cut 7 bases from V and 0 bases from J, with 13 bases between. Germline V gene lookup returns CDR1 LNHDA and CDR2 SQIVND (reference sequence). The CDR3 protein is CASTSRFPSYNEQFF. The CDR3 DNA reads TGTGCCAGTACCTCGCGGTTCCCCTCCTACAATGAGCAGTTCTTC.

This chain uses TRBV6-5 with TRBJ1-5, with a weak D call TRBD1 (5 bases). The germline gives CDR1 MNHEY, CDR2 SVGAGI. The CDR3 contains 15 residues. V gave up 4 bases and J gave up 2 bases, with 12 bases separating them. The CDR3 loop reads CASSSQGYGNQPQHF. The CDR3 DNA is TGTGCCAGCAGTTCGCAGGGATACGGCAATCAGCCCCAGCATTTT.

This rearrangement joins TRBV15 to TRBJ1-6; D may be TRBD1 (6 bases). This CDR3 is 15 amino acids long. Germline assignment: CDR1 LNHNV and CDR2 YYDKDF (reference sequence). V shed 3 bases and J shed 10 bases, with 16 bases lying between them. The CDR3 DNA reads TGTGCCACCAGCAGGGAACAGGGATGGGAATCACCCCTCCACTTT. It codes for CATSREQGWESPLHF. Drawing the rest from reference TRBV15 and TRBJ1-6, the complete variable domain is DAMVIQNPRYQVTQFGKPVTLSCSQTLNHNVMYWYQQKSSQAPKLLFHYYDKDFNNEADTPDNFQSRRPNTSFCFLDIRSPGLGDTAMYLCATSREQGWESPLHFGNGTRLTVT.

This clone was picked up one time. The CDR3 region is CASFSGLAGYEQYF. The CDR3 DNA follows: TGTGCCAGTTTTTCGGGACTAGCGGGGTACGAGCAGTACTTC. The rearrangement uses TRBV6-5 and TRBJ2-7; 13 bases are a match to TRBD2. Germline loops: CDR1 MNHEY, CDR2 SVGAGI. The CDR3 covers 14 residues. The V segment lost 9 bases and the J segment 4 bases; nucleotides outside the gene matches: 6.

The rearrangement joins TRBV27 to TRBJ2-7; weak D call: TRBD2 (5 bases). V gave up 6 bases and J gave up 1 base, with 10 bases separating them. This CDR3 contains 13 residues. Germline V gene data show CDR1 as MNHEY and CDR2 as SMNVEV (reference sequence). CDR3 in DNA: TGTGCCAGCAGGGACTCATCTTCCTACGAGCAGTACGTC. It specifies CASRDSSSYEQYV.

This rearrangement joins TRBV21-1 to TRBJ2-1; TRBD2 is taken as the D call from the table, unchecked against the DNA. TRBV21-1 is reported as a pseudogene. The CDR3 runs 17 residues. The CDR3 DNA reads as TGTGCCAGCAGCAAGGACATGGGGGGGGTTATCAGACCTGAGCAGTTCTTC. Protein: CASSKDMGGVIRPEQFF.

This clone was recorded once. V and J are TRBV14 and TRBJ1-6; D is possibly TRBD1 (5 bases). This CDR3 comprises 14 residues. V shed 1 base and J shed 9 bases, with 10 bases lying between them. CDR1 SGHDN and CDR2 FVKESK come from the germline V gene. The CDR3 bases are TGTGCCAGCAGCCAAGGCGGGGGAGGTTCACCCCTCCACTTT. Protein product: CASSQGGGGSPLHF. The full variable domain, completed using reference TRBV14 and TRBJ1-6, is EAGVTQFPSHSVIEKGQTVTLRCDPISGHDNLYWYRRVMGKEIKFLLHFVKESKQDESGMPNNRFLAERTGGTYSTLKVQPAELEDSGVYFCASSQGGGGSPLHFGNGTRLTVT.

The CDR3 DNA sequence: TGTGCCAGCAGTTTTACGGGTACCGGGGAGCTGTTTTTT. Translating it yields CASSFTGTGELFF. The rearrangement joins TRBV12-3 or TRBV12-4 to TRBJ2-2, with D unresolved. Trimming took off 3 bases at V and 5 bases at J, with 7 bases between the two ends. This CDR3 contains 13 residues.

The chain links TRBV6-2 or TRBV6-3 to TRBJ1-1; D unresolved. Deletions cut 2 bases from V and 1 base from J, with 17 bases between. Germline lookup yields CDR1 MNHEY and CDR2 SVGEGT. The CDR3 extends over 17 amino acids. In nucleotides, the CDR3 is TGTGCCAGCAGTTACGTCTTCGGGAACCCGGAGAACACTGAAGCTTTCTTT. Amino acid sequence: CASSYVFGNPENTEAFF.

The rearrangement links TRBV19 to TRBJ2-5; 12 positions agree with TRBD2. V lost 6 bases, J lost 4 bases, and 6 bases stayed unmatched. This CDR3 has 15 amino acids. From germline, CDR1 is LNHDA and CDR2 SQIVND (reference sequence). The CDR3 is CASSPPGLAGETQYF. The DNA of the CDR3 is TGTGCCAGTAGCCCACCGGGACTAGCGGGAGAGACCCAGTACTTC. The entire variable domain, with the rest obtained from reference TRBV19 and TRBJ2-5, is as follows: DGGITQSPKYLFRKEGQNVTLSCEQNLNHDAMYWYRQDPGQGLRLIYYSQIVNDFQKGDIAEGYSVSREKKESFPLTVTSAQKNPTAFYLCASSPPGLAGETQYFGPGTRLLVL.

This chain connects TRBV5-1 to TRBJ1-1; 9 bases fit TRBD1. The CDR3 runs to 17 residues. Germline V gives CDR1 SGHRS, CDR2 YFSETQ. The J segment lost 0 bases and the V segment lost 4 bases, leaving 10 bases of the junction unmatched. In DNA form, the CDR3 reads TGCGCCAGCAGCCCACGTCCCGGGACAGGGTTGAACACTGAAGCTTTCTTT. Translation: CASSPRPGTGLNTEAFF.

The chain joins TRBV7-9 to TRBJ1-2, with D possibly matching TRBD1 (6 bases). There are 18 residues in the CDR3. The V gene's germline CDR1 is SEHNR and CDR2 FQNEAQ (reference sequence). V gave up 5 bases and J gave up 4 bases, with 26 bases separating them. CDR3 bases: TGTGCCAGCAGCGTTATTGGGGCCGGGACAAGGGAAGGCTATGGCTACACCTTC. This gives the protein CASSVIGAGTREGYGYTF.

A remark on this clone: This CDR3 is also generated by other DNA sequences in the sample. The V gene is TRBV19, the J gene TRBJ1-1; D is possibly TRBD1 (5 bases). The length of the CDR3 is 13 residues. Trimming shortened V by 6 bases and J by 1 base, and 9 bases separated the two germline ends. CDR1 is LNHDA and CDR2 is SQIVND in the germline V gene (reference sequence). The CDR3 loop is CASSGQGNTEAFF. The CDR3 DNA sequence: TGTGCCAGTAGCGGGCAGGGGAACACTGAAGCTTTCTTT.

This chain connects TRBV4-3 to TRBJ1-4, with D tentatively TRBD1 (5 bases). In germline, CDR1 is LGHNA, CDR2 YSLEER. V dropped 3 bases and J dropped 3 bases, with 11 bases sitting between them. The CDR3 loop spans 15 amino acids. Here the CDR3 reads CASSQRQGANEKLFF. As DNA, the CDR3 is TGCGCCAGCAGCCAGCGGCAGGGCGCTAATGAAAAACTGTTTTTT.

V usage is TRBV3-1 (or the pseudogene TRBV3-2) and J usage is TRBJ2-1; TRBD2 matches at 10 bases. V lost 6 bases and J lost 8; bases outside the gene matches: 10. This CDR3 has 15 residues. Germline CDR1 LGHDT, CDR2 YNNKEL (reference sequence). CDR3 sequence reads: CASSLLAGESDEQFF. The CDR3 DNA sequence: TGTGCCAGCAGTCTTCTAGCGGGAGAGAGCGATGAGCAGTTCTTC.

The chain combines TRBV6-2 or TRBV6-3 with TRBJ1-1; 9 nucleotides line up with TRBD1. Germline loops: CDR1 MNHEY, CDR2 SVGEGT. After removal of 5 bases from V and 3 bases from J, the junction contained 7 bases not matched to a gene. The CDR3 covers 15 residues. The DNA of the CDR3 is TGTGCCAGCAGTCACTTACAGGGGGCCGACACTGAAGCTTTCTTT. This encodes CASSHLQGADTEAFF.

The rearrangement links TRBV12-5 to TRBJ1-2; possibly TRBD1 for D (5 bases). Looked up from germline, CDR1 is LGHNT and CDR2 is FRNRAP. The CDR3 covers 16 residues. With 0 bases removed from V and 4 bases from J, the gap between germline ends came to 15 bases. The CDR3 DNA sequence: TGTGCTAGTGGTTTGGTACAGGCAGGGCTATTCTATGGCTACACCTTC. This sequence encodes CASGLVQAGLFYGYTF.

As for this clone: The sample holds other DNA sequences that translate to the same CDR3. The chain recombines TRBV10-3 with TRBJ1-1, with D possibly TRBD1 on 5 matching bases. Germline assignment: CDR1 ENHRY and CDR2 SYGVKD. Trimming took off 2 bases at V and 1 base at J, with 5 bases between the two ends. This CDR3 is 13 amino acids long. The CDR3 reads CAISETGNTEAFF. In DNA form, the CDR3 reads TGTGCCATCAGTGAGACAGGGAACACTGAAGCTTTCTTT.

This chain joins TRBV7-3 and TRBJ2-1, with D tentatively TRBD1 (6 bases). V shed 5 bases and J shed 15 bases, with 20 bases lying between them. The CDR3 is made up of 13 amino acids. Germline values: CDR1 SGHTA, CDR2 FQGTGA. The CDR3 DNA follows: TGTGCCAGCAGCCGAAACCCTCTAGGGGGAATGTTCTTC. Translated, it gives CASSRNPLGGMFF.

This chain connects TRBV7-2 to TRBJ2-3; D possibly corresponds to TRBD1 (5 bases). With 2 bases removed from V and 0 bases from J, the gap between germline ends came to 12 bases. This CDR3 region has 16 residues. Germline values: CDR1 SGHTA, CDR2 FQGNSA. CDR3 sequence (DNA): TGTGCCAGCAGCTTACAGGGTTCGTTTAGCACAGATACGCAGTATTTT. Its translation is CASSLQGSFSTDTQYF. Looking up the rest from reference TRBV7-2 and TRBJ2-3 gives the full variable domain: GAGVSQSPSNKVTEKGKDVELRCDPISGHTALYWYRQSLGQGLEFLIYFQGNSAPDKSGLPSDRFSAERTGGSVSTLTIQRTQQEDSAVYLCASSLQGSFSTDTQYFGPGTRLTVL.

The chain recombines TRBV4-2 with TRBJ1-3, with D possibly being TRBD1 (5 bases). Trimming took off 3 bases at V and 4 bases at J, with 13 bases between the two ends. CDR3 length: 15 amino acids. Germline CDR1 and CDR2: LGHNA and YNFKEQ. DNA of the CDR3: TGTGCCAGCAGCCAGCCCGAAGGGGTCGGAAACACCATATATTTT. Translation gives CASSQPEGVGNTIYF.

The CDR3 spells CAIRPGGDSYNEQFF. In DNA form, the CDR3 reads TGTGCCATCAGACCGGGGGGGGACTCCTACAATGAGCAGTTCTTC. The chain employs TRBV10-3 and TRBJ2-1; the match to TRBD2 covers 8 bases. This CDR3 has 15 residues. Per germline, CDR1 ENHRY and CDR2 SYGVKD. Trimming removed 6 bases from V and 0 bases from J; junction bases left unmatched: 4.